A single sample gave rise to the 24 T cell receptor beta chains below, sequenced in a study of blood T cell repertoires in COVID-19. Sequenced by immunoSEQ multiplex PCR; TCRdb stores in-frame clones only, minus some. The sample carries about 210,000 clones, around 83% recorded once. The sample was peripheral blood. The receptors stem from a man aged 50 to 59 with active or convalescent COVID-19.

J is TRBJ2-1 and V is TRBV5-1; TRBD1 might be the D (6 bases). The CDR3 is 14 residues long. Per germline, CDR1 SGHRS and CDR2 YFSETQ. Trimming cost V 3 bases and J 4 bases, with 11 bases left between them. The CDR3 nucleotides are TGCGCCAGCAGCTGGGGGACACCTTACAATGAGCAGTTCTTC. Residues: CASSWGTPYNEQFF.

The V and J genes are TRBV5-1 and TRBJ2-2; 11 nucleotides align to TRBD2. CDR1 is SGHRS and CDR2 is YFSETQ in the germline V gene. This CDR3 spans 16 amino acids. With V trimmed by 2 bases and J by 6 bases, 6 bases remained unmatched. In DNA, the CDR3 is TGCGCCAGCAGCTTCACTAGCGGGAGTAACCCCGGGGAGCTGTTTTTT. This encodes CASSFTSGSNPGELFF.

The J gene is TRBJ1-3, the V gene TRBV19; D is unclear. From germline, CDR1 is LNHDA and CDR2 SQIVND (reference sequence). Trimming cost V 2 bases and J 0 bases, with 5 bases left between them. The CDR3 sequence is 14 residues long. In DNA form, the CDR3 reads TGTGCCAGTAGTATAACAGCCTCTGGAAACACCATATATTTT. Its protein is CASSITASGNTIYF. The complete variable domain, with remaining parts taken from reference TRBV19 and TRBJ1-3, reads DGGITQSPKYLFRKEGQNVTLSCEQNLNHDAMYWYRQDPGQGLRLIYYSQIVNDFQKGDIAEGYSVSREKKESFPLTVTSAQKNPTAFYLCASSITASGNTIYFGEGSWLTVV.

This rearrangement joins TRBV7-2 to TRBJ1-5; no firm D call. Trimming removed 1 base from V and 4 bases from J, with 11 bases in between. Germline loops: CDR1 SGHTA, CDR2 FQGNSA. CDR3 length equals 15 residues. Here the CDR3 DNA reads TGTGCCAGCAGCTTAGGGGCAGCTTTTAATCAGCCCCAGCATTTT. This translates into CASSLGAAFNQPQHF.

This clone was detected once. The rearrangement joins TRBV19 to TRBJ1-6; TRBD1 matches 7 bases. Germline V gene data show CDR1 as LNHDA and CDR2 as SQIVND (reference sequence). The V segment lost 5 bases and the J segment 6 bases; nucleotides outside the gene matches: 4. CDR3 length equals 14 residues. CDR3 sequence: CASSRDSTNSPLHF. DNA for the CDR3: TGTGCCAGTAGTCGGGACAGCACTAATTCACCCCTCCACTTT. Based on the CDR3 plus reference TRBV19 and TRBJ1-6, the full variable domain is DGGITQSPKYLFRKEGQNVTLSCEQNLNHDAMYWYRQDPGQGLRLIYYSQIVNDFQKGDIAEGYSVSREKKESFPLTVTSAQKNPTAFYLCASSRDSTNSPLHFGNGTRLTVT.

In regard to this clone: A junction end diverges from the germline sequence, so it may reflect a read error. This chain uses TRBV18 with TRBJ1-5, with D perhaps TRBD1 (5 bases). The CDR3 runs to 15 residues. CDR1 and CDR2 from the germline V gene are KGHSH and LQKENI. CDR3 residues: CASSPPDSPNQPQHF. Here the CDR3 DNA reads TGTGCCAGCTCCCCACCCGACAGTCCCAATCAGCCCCAGCATTTT.

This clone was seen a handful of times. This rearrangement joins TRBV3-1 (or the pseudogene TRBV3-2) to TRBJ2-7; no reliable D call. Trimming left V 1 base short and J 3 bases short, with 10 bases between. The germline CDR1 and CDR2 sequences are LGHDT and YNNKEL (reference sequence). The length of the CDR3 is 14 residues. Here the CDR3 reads CASSQGQTFYEQYF. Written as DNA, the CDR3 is TGTGCCAGCAGCCAAGGGCAGACATTCTACGAGCAGTACTTC.

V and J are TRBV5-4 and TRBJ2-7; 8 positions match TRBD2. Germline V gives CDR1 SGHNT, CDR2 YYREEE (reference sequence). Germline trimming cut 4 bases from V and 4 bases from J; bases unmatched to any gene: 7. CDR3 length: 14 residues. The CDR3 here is CASSPGGTGYEQYV. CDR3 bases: TGTGCCAGCAGCCCGGGGGGGACCGGGTACGAGCAGTACGTC.

This CDR3 is CASRAGPLHPDTQYF. For the CDR3, the DNA is TGTGCCAGCAGGGCGGGACCCCTGCACCCAGATACGCAGTATTTT. The chain joins TRBV6-5 to TRBJ2-3; tentative D call: TRBD2 (6 bases). The CDR3 extends over 15 amino acids. CDR1 is MNHEY, CDR2 SVGAGI, per germline. V was cut by 6 bases and J by 4 bases, with 17 bases left in between.

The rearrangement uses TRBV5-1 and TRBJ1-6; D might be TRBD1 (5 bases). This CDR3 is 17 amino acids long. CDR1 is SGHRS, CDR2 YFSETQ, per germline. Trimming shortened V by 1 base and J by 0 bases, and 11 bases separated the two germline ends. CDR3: CASSLYRGSSYNSPLHF. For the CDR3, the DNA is TGCGCCAGCAGCTTGTATCGGGGGAGCTCCTATAATTCACCCCTCCACTTT.

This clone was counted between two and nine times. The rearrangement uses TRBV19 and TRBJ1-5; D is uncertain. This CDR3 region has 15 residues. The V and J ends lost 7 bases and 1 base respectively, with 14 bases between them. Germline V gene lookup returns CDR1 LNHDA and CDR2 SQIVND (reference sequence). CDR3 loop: CASKFVGNSNQPQHF. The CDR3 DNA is TGTGCCAGTAAATTCGTCGGTAACAGCAATCAGCCCCAGCATTTT.

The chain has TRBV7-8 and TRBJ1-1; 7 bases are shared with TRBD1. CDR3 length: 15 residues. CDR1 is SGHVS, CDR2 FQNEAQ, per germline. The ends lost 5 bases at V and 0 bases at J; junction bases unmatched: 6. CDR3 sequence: CASSPLGQLNTEAFF. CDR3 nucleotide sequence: TGTGCCAGCAGCCCTCTGGGACAGTTGAACACTGAAGCTTTCTTT.

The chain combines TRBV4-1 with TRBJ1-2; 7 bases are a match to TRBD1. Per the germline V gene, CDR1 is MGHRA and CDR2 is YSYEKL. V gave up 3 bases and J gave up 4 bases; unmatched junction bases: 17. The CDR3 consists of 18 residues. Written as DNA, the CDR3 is TGCGCCAGCAGCCAGACCCCACCCACTACAGGGGCGTTCTATGGCTACACCTTC. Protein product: CASSQTPPTTGAFYGYTF.

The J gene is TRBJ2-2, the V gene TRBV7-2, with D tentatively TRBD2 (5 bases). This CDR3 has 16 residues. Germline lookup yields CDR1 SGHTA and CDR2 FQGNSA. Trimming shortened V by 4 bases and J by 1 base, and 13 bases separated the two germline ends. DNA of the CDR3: TGTGCCAGCAGCTCCCGGGCAGCGGTGAACACCGGGGAGCTGTTTTTT. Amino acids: CASSSRAAVNTGELFF.

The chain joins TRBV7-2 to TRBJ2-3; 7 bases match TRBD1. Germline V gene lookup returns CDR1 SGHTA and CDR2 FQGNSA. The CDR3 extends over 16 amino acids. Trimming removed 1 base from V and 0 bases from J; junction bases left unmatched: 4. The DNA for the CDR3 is TGTGCCAGCAGCTTAGTTTGGGACAGAAGCACAGATACGCAGTATTTT. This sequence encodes CASSLVWDRSTDTQYF.

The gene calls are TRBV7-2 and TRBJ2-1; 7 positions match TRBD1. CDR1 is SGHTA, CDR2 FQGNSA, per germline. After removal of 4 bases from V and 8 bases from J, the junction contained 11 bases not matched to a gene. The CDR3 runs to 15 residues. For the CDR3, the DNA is TGTGCCAGCAGCTCGACAGGGCTATTATGGTATGAGCAGTTCTTC. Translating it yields CASSSTGLLWYEQFF.

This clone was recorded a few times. In DNA, the CDR3 is TGTGCCAGCAGCGTAGAACCAGGGGCCTACGAGCAGTACTTC. Its translation is CASSVEPGAYEQYF. The rearrangement joins TRBV9 to TRBJ2-7, with D possibly matching TRBD1 (6 bases). Germline V gene sequence: CDR1 SGDLS, CDR2 YYNGEE. The CDR3 covers 14 residues. Trimming removed 0 bases at V and 2 bases at J, with 9 bases between.

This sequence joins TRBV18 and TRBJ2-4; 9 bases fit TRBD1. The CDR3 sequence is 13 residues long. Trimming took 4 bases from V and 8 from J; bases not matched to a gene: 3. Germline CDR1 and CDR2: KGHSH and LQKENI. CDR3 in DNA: TGTGCCAGCTCACGGGACAGGGCAGACATTCAGTACTTC. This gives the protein CASSRDRADIQYF.

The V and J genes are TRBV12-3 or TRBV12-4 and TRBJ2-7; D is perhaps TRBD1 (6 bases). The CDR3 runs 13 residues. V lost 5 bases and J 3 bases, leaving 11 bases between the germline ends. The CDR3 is CASSRQAIYEQYF. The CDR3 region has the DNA TGTGCCAGCAGTAGACAGGCCATCTACGAGCAGTACTTC.

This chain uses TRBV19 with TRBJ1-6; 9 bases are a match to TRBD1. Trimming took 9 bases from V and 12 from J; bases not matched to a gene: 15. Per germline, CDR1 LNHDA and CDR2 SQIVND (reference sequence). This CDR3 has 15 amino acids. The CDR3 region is CASRSGTGIMGPLHF. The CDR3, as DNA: TGTGCCAGCCGCTCGGGGACAGGGATTATGGGACCCCTCCACTTT.

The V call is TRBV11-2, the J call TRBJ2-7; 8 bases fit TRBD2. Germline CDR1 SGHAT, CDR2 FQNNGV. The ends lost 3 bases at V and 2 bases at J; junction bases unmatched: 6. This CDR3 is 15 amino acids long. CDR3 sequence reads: CASSFASGPAYEQYF. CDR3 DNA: TGTGCCAGCAGCTTCGCTAGCGGGCCTGCCTACGAGCAGTACTTC.

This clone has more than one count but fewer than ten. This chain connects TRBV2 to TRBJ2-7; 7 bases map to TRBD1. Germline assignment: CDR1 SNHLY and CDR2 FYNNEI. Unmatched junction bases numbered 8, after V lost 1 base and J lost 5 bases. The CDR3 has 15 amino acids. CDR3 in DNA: TGTGCCAGCAGTGAAGGAGACAGGGAAGGGGACGAGCAGTACTTC. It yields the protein CASSEGDREGDEQYF. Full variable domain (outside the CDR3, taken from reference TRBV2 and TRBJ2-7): EPEVTQTPSHQVTQMGQEVILRCVPISNHLYFYWYRQILGQKVEFLVSFYNNEISEKSEIFDDQFSVERPDGSNFTLKIRSTKLEDSAMYFCASSEGDREGDEQYFGPGTRLTVT.

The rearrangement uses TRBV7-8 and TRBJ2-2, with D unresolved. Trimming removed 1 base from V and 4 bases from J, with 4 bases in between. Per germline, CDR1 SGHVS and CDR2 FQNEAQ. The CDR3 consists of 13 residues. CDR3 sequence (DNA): TGTGCCAGCAGCTTAGTATCCACCGGGGAGCTGTTTTTT. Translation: CASSLVSTGELFF.

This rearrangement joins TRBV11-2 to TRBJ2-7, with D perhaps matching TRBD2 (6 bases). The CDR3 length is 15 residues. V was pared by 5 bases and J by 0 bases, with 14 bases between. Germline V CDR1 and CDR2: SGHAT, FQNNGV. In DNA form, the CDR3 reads TGTGCCAGCAGCCCCGGGTTCGGGGGCTCCTACGAGCAGTACTTC. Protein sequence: CASSPGFGGSYEQYF.